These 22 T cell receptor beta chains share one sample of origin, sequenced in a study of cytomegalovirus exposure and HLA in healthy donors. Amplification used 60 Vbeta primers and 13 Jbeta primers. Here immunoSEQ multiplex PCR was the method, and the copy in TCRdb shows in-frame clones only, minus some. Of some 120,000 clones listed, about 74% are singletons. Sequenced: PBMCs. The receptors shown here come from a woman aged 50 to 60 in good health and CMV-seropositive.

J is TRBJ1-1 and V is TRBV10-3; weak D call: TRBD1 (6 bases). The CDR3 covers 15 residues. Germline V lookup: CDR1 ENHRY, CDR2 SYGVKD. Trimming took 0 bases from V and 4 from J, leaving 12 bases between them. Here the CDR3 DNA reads TGTGCCATCAGTGAGTCAAAGGGGGGGGGCACTGAAGCTTTCTTT. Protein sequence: CAISESKGGGTEAFF.

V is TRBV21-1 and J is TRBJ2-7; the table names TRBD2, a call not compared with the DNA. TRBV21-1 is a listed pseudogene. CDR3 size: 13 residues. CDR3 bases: TGTGCCAGCAGCAAAGTTGCGAATCCCGCGCAGTACTTC. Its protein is CASSKVANPAQYF.

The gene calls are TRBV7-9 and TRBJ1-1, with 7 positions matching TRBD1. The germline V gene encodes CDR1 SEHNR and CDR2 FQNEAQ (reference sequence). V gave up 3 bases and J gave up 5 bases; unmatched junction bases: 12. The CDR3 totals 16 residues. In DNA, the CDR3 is TGTGCCAGCAGCTTCCCCCCCGGGACAGACGGGACTGAAGCTTTCTTT. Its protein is CASSFPPGTDGTEAFF.

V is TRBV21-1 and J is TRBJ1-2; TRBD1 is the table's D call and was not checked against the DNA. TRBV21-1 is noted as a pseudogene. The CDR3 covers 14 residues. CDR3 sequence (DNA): TGTGCCAGCAGCCCCCCGGGACAGGGTTTCGGCTACACCTTC. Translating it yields CASSPPGQGFGYTF.

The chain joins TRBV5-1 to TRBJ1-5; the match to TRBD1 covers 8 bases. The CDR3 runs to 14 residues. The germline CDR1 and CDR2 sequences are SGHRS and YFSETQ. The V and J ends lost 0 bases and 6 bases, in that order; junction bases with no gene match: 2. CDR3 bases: TGCGCCAGCAGCTTGGCTGGACAGGGTCAGCCCCAGCATTTT. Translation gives CASSLAGQGQPQHF.

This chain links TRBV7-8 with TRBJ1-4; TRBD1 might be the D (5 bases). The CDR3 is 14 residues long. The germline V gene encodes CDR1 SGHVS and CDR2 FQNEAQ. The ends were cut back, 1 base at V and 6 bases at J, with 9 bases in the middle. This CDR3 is CASSLGGGDEKLFF. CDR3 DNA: TGTGCCAGCAGCTTAGGGGGAGGGGATGAAAAACTGTTTTTT.

CDR3 DNA: TGTGCCAGCAGTTTAATCGGTGAGGGACAGTCTAATGAAAAACTGTTTTTT. It codes for CASSLIGEGQSNEKLFF. The chain couples TRBV28 to TRBJ1-4, with 7 bases that match TRBD1. Germline V gene sequence: CDR1 MDHEN, CDR2 SYDVKM. The CDR3 covers 17 residues. V shed 2 bases and J 3 bases; nucleotides not matched to a gene: 9.

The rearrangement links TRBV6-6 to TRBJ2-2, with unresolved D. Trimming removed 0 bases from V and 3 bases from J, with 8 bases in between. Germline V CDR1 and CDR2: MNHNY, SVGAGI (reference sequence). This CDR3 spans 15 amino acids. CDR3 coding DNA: TGTGCCAGCAGTTACTCGTTGCAGGACACCGGGGAGCTGTTTTTT. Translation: CASSYSLQDTGELFF.

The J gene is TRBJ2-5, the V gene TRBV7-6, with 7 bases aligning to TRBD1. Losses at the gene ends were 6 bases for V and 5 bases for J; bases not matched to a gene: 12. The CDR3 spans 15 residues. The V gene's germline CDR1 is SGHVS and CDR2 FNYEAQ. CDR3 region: CASSSTGFAVETQYF. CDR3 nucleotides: TGTGCCAGCAGTTCGACAGGGTTCGCCGTGGAGACCCAGTACTTC.

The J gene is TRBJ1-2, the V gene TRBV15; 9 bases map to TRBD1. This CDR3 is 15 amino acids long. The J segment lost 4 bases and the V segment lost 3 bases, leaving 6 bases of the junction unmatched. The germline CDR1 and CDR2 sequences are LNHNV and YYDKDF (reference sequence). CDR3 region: CATSRGGQGGYGYTF. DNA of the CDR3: TGTGCCACCAGCAGGGGGGGACAGGGAGGCTATGGCTACACCTTC.

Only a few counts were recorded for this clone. In DNA, the CDR3 is TGTGCCAGCAGTGAAAGGGGGGCGGGGGGGCCTAGGAGGTACAATGAGCAGTTCTTC. It encodes CASSERGAGGPRRYNEQFF. The chain links TRBV2 to TRBJ2-1; 9 nucleotides match TRBD2. V was pared by 2 bases and J by 4 bases, with 15 bases of the junction left unmatched. The CDR3 runs 19 residues. Germline CDR1 and CDR2: SNHLY and FYNNEI.

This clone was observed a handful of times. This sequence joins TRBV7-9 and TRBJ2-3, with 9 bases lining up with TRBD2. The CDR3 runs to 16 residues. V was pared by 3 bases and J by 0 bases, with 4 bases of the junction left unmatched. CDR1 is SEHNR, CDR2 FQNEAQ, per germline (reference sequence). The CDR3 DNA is TGTGCCAGCAGCTTGGTGCTAGCGGGGAGCACAGATACGCAGTATTTT. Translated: CASSLVLAGSTDTQYF.

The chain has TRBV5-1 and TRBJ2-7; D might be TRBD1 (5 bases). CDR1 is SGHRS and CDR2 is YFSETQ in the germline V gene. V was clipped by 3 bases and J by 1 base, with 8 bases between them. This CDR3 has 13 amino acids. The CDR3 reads CASSSGPSYEQYF. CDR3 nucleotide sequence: TGCGCCAGCAGCTCAGGGCCTTCCTACGAGCAGTACTTC. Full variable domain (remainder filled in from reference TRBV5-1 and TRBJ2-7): KAGVTQTPRYLIKTRGQQVTLSCSPISGHRSVSWYQQTPGQGLQFLFEYFSETQRNKGNFPGRFSGRQFSNSRSEMNVSTLELGDSALYLCASSSGPSYEQYFGPGTRLTVT.

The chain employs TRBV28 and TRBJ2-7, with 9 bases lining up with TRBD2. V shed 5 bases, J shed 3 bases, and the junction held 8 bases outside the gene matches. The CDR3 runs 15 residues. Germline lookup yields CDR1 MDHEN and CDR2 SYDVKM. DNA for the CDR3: TGTGCCAGCAGTAACGCGGGGGGGCCTGACTACGAGCAGTACTTC. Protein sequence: CASSNAGGPDYEQYF. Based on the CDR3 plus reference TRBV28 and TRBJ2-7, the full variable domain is DVKVTQSSRYLVKRTGEKVFLECVQDMDHENMFWYRQDPGLGLRLIYFSYDVKMKEKGDIPEGYSVSREKKERFSLILESASTNQTSMYLCASSNAGGPDYEQYFGPGTRLTVT.

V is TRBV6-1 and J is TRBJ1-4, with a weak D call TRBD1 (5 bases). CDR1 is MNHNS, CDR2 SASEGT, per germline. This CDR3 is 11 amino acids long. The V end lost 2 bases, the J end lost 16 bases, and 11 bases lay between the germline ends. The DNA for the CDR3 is TGTGCCAGCAGTGAATCAGGGAAGGGGTTTTTT. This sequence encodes CASSESGKGFF.

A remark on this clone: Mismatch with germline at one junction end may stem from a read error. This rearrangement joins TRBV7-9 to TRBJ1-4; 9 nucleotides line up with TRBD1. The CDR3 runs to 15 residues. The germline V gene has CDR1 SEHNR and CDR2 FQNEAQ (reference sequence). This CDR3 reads CSSSKPGQGNEKLFF. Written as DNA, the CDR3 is TGTTCCAGCAGCAAACCGGGACAGGGAAATGAAAAACTGTTTTTT.

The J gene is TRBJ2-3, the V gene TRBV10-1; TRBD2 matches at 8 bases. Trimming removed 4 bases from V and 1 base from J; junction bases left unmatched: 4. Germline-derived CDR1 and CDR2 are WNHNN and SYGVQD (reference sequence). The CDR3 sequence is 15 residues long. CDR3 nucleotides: TGCGCCAGCAGTGGGGGAGCGGGGGGCACAGATACGCAGTATTTT. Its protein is CASSGGAGGTDTQYF.

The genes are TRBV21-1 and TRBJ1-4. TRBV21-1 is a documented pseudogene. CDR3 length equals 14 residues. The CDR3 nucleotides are TGTGCCAGCCCGGAGACGTCTCACAATGAAAAACTGTTTTTT. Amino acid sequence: CASPETSHNEKLFF.

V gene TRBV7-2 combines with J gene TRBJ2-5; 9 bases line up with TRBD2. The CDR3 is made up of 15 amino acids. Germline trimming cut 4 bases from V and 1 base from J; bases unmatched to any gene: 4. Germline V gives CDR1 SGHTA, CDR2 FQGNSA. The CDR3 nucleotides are TGTGCCAGCAGCTCATCTAGCGGGGCCCAAGAGACCCAGTACTTC. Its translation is CASSSSSGAQETQYF. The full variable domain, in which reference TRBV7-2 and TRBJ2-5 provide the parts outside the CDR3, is GAGVSQSPSNKVTEKGKDVELRCDPISGHTALYWYRQSLGQGLEFLIYFQGNSAPDKSGLPSDRFSAERTGGSVSTLTIQRTQQEDSAVYLCASSSSSGAQETQYFGPGTRLLVL.

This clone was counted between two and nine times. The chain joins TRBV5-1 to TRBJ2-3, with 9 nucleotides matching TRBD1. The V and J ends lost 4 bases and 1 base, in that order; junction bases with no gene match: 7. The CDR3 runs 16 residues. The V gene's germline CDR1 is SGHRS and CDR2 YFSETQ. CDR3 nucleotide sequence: TGCGCCAGCAGCCCACAGGGGGCGTTAGGCACAGATACGCAGTATTTT. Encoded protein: CASSPQGALGTDTQYF.

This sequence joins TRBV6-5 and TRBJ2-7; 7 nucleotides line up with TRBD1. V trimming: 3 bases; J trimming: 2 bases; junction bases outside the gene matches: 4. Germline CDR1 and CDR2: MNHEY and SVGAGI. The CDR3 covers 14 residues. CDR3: CASSYSGTAYEQYF. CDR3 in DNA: TGTGCCAGCAGTTATTCCGGGACAGCCTACGAGCAGTACTTC.

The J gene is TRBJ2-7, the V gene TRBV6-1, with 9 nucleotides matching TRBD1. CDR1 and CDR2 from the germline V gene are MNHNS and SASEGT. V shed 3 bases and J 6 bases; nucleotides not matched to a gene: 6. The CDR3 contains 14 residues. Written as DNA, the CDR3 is TGTGCCAGCAGTGAGGGGGACAGGGCCTCCGAGCAGTACTTC. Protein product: CASSEGDRASEQYF.